Below are 26 T cell receptor beta chains sequenced from a single sample in a study of blood T cell repertoires in COVID-19. Produced via immunoSEQ multiplex PCR; TCRdb's table is partial and in-frame only. Seen here are 150,000 or so clones, roughly 88% observed once, and the top ten hold roughly 5.6%. The sequencing input was PBMCs or T cells enriched from blood (not recorded which). These receptor sequences come from an older man who had been exposed to COVID-19.

V is TRBV6-5 and J is TRBJ1-1, with a weak D call TRBD1 (6 bases). Germline lookup yields CDR1 MNHEY and CDR2 SVGAGI. The ends were cut back, 0 bases at V and 0 bases at J, with 8 bases in the middle. The CDR3 runs 15 residues. The CDR3 bases are TGTGCCAGCAGTTACTCGGCAGGGGTGAACACTGAAGCTTTCTTT. It specifies CASSYSAGVNTEAFF.

V gene TRBV5-4 combines with J gene TRBJ1-3; D perhaps matches TRBD1 (6 bases). The germline V gene encodes CDR1 SGHNT and CDR2 YYREEE (reference sequence). V dropped 0 bases and J dropped 1 base, with 11 bases sitting between them. The CDR3 loop spans 16 amino acids. This chain's CDR3 is CASSLGPGDSGNTIYF. Here the CDR3 DNA reads TGTGCCAGCAGCTTGGGCCCAGGGGATTCTGGAAACACCATATATTTT.

V and J are TRBV27 and TRBJ2-7, with TRBD2 matching over 11 bases. The CDR3 covers 15 residues. V dropped 5 bases and J dropped 2; count of bases not matched to a gene: 5. CDR1 MNHEY and CDR2 SMNVEV come from the germline V gene (reference sequence). CDR3 sequence (DNA): TGTGCCAGCAGTCTCGGGACTAGCGGAACCTACGAGCAGTACTTC. Amino acids: CASSLGTSGTYEQYF.

This clone appeared once. The V call is TRBV7-3, the J call TRBJ2-5; TRBD1 is a possible D gene (5 bases). V gave up 4 bases and J gave up 7 bases, with 19 bases separating them. This CDR3 contains 15 residues. The germline V gene has CDR1 SGHTA and CDR2 FQGTGA. This CDR3 reads CASSSQGSSEGTQYF. For the CDR3, the DNA is TGTGCCAGCAGCTCCCAGGGTTCCTCCGAAGGGACCCAGTACTTC.

This chain connects TRBV18 to TRBJ1-6, with 7 bases matching TRBD1. The CDR3 is 14 amino acids. Germline V gene data show CDR1 as KGHSH and CDR2 as LQKENI. The ends lost 3 bases at V and 8 bases at J; junction bases unmatched: 4. The CDR3 nucleotides are TGTGCCAGCTCACCGGACAGGAGGTATTCACCCCTCCACTTT. Amino acids: CASSPDRRYSPLHF.

The J gene is TRBJ1-1, the V gene TRBV19; TRBD1 matches 7 bases. The CDR3 has 13 amino acids. The V gene end was trimmed by 5 bases and the J gene end by 5 bases; junction bases not matched to a gene: 5. Germline V CDR1 and CDR2: LNHDA, SQIVND (reference sequence). DNA of the CDR3: TGTGCCAGTAGTGCAGGGGGATGGACTGAAGCTTTCTTT. It is translated as CASSAGGWTEAFF.

The chain links TRBV6-6 to TRBJ1-1; TRBD1 aligns across 11 bases. The CDR3 spans 15 residues. The V gene's germline CDR1 is MNHNY and CDR2 SVGAGI (reference sequence). V was pared by 4 bases and J by 4 bases, with 5 bases of the junction left unmatched. This chain's CDR3 is CASSSTGTGGTEAFF. The CDR3 bases are TGTGCCAGCAGTTCGACCGGGACAGGGGGCACTGAAGCTTTCTTT.

The chain has TRBV7-2 and TRBJ1-6, with D uncertain. Germline CDR1 and CDR2: SGHTA and FQGNSA. V lost 6 bases and J lost 7, with 13 bases in between. The CDR3 sequence is 14 residues long. CDR3 protein: CASSPGGFNSPLHF. Written as DNA, the CDR3 is TGTGCCAGCAGTCCAGGAGGTTTCAATTCACCCCTCCACTTT.

This chain uses TRBV19 with TRBJ1-1; possibly TRBD1 for D (6 bases). The germline gives CDR1 LNHDA, CDR2 SQIVND (reference sequence). The germline V and J ends were trimmed by 8 bases and 2 bases, with 15 bases remaining between them. The CDR3 totals 14 residues. The CDR3 DNA reads as TGTGCCAGTCACCCGGGACAAATTAACACTGAAGCTTTCTTT. Amino acid sequence: CASHPGQINTEAFF.

The rearrangement uses TRBV5-6 and TRBJ1-1; the D is unclear. The V gene's germline CDR1 is SGHDT and CDR2 YYEEEE. The length of the CDR3 is 14 residues. Trimming took 0 bases from V and 6 from J, leaving 12 bases between them. The CDR3 is CASSLGALEPEAFF. CDR3 sequence (DNA): TGTGCCAGCAGCTTGGGCGCCCTCGAGCCTGAAGCTTTCTTT.

This clone was observed once. The genes are TRBV2 and TRBJ2-1; 14 bases fit TRBD2. In germline, CDR1 is SNHLY, CDR2 FYNNEI. The trim removed 8 bases at V and 10 bases at J, leaving 4 bases unmatched. This CDR3 is built from 13 residues. The CDR3, as DNA: TGTGCCAGCCGACTAGCGGGAGGGCGGGAGCAGTTCTTC. As protein: CASRLAGGREQFF.

CDR3 nucleotides: TGTGCCAGCAGCCCTTACGGGGGGAAACGCACCGGGGAGCTGTTTTTT. Translation gives CASSPYGGKRTGELFF. The chain employs TRBV7-2 and TRBJ2-2; TRBD2 aligns across 7 bases. Germline-derived CDR1 and CDR2 are SGHTA and FQGNSA. The CDR3 totals 16 residues. The trim removed 5 bases at V and 4 bases at J, leaving 10 bases unmatched.

The rearrangement uses TRBV5-8 and TRBJ2-7, with D possibly matching TRBD2 (5 bases). CDR1 SGHTS and CDR2 YDEGEE come from the germline V gene. V was clipped by 1 base and J by 2 bases, with 10 bases between them. This CDR3 contains 14 residues. This chain's CDR3 is CASSLLRETYEQYF. CDR3 sequence (DNA): TGTGCCAGCAGCTTGCTACGGGAAACCTACGAGCAGTACTTC.

The chain recombines TRBV19 with TRBJ1-6; D gene ambiguous. V shed 7 bases and J shed 8 bases, with 33 bases lying between them. CDR3 length: 20 amino acids. The V gene's germline CDR1 is LNHDA and CDR2 SQIVND (reference sequence). The CDR3: CASTSSGPYLSSRDDSPLHF. The CDR3 DNA follows: TGTGCCAGTACATCGTCAGGACCCTATTTATCCTCCCGGGATGATTCACCCCTCCACTTT.

The J gene is TRBJ1-2, the V gene TRBV12-3 or TRBV12-4, with TRBD1 as a possible D gene (5 bases). The CDR3 extends over 12 amino acids. V was shortened by 5 bases and J by 6 bases, with 10 bases between the two germline ends. The DNA of the CDR3 is TGTGCCAGCAGTCTGGAGGGACATGGCTACACCTTC. Residues: CASSLEGHGYTF.

J is TRBJ2-1 and V is TRBV7-2; D is perhaps TRBD2 (6 bases). Germline V gene data show CDR1 as SGHTA and CDR2 as FQGNSA. The CDR3 loop spans 16 amino acids. Trimming took off 5 bases at V and 6 bases at J, with 20 bases between the two ends. CDR3 region: CASSLLGGGVSNEQFF. CDR3 sequence (DNA): TGTGCCAGCAGCCTCCTGGGAGGAGGAGTATCCAATGAGCAGTTCTTC.

The chain links TRBV7-8 to TRBJ2-3; D is possibly TRBD2 (5 bases). This CDR3 comprises 15 residues. Deletions cut 7 bases from V and 0 bases from J, with 14 bases between. CDR1 is SGHVS and CDR2 is FQNEAQ in the germline V gene. The CDR3 nucleotides are TGTGCCAGCATCCTAAGGAGGCTGAGCACAGATACGCAGTATTTT. Encoded protein: CASILRRLSTDTQYF. Complete variable domain (other parts from reference TRBV7-8 and TRBJ2-3): GAGVSQSPRYKVAKRGQDVALRCDPISGHVSLFWYQQALGQGPEFLTYFQNEAQLDKSGLPSDRFFAERPEGSVSTLKIQRTQQEDSAVYLCASILRRLSTDTQYFGPGTRLTVL.

The chain recombines TRBV10-2 with TRBJ2-3, with 7 bases identical to TRBD2. The CDR3 has 17 amino acids. V lost 5 bases to trimming and J lost 2 bases; unmatched junction nucleotides: 13. CDR1 and CDR2 (germline): WSHSY, SAAADI. CDR3 protein: CASSLSSGGALTDTQYF. Written as DNA, the CDR3 is TGCGCCAGCAGTTTGAGTTCGGGAGGTGCACTCACAGATACGCAGTATTTT.

The chain has TRBV7-2 and TRBJ2-2, with TRBD2 matching over 7 bases. The germline V gene encodes CDR1 SGHTA and CDR2 FQGNSA. This CDR3 is 16 amino acids long. J gave up 4 bases and V 3 bases, and 8 bases lay outside the gene matches. For the CDR3, the DNA is TGTGCCAGCAGCTTGGAGGGAGGGCCCGGCACCGGGGAGCTGTTTTTT. Its protein is CASSLEGGPGTGELFF.

The V and J genes are TRBV28 and TRBJ1-2; perhaps TRBD1 as D (6 bases). The germline V gene encodes CDR1 MDHEN and CDR2 SYDVKM. This CDR3 is built from 15 residues. V lost 1 base and J 4 bases, leaving 13 bases between the germline ends. CDR3 residues: CASSLLVGGSYGYTF. CDR3 sequence (DNA): TGTGCCAGCAGTTTATTAGTAGGGGGTAGCTATGGCTACACCTTC.

This rearrangement joins TRBV7-2 to TRBJ1-1, with D hard to call. CDR1 and CDR2 from the germline V gene are SGHTA and FQGNSA. Trimming shortened V by 1 base and J by 1 base, and 10 bases separated the two germline ends. The CDR3 extends over 15 amino acids. The CDR3, as DNA: TGTGCCAGCAGCTTAGTGGCACGAACGAACACTGAAGCTTTCTTT. Translation: CASSLVARTNTEAFF.

J is TRBJ1-1 and V is TRBV19, with D unresolved. The length of the CDR3 is 15 residues. With 3 bases removed from V and 2 bases from J, the gap between germline ends came to 13 bases. CDR1 and CDR2 (germline): LNHDA, SQIVND (reference sequence). In DNA, the CDR3 is TGTGCCAGTAGTATCTCGAGTAGGAGAAACACTGAAGCTTTCTTT. This codes for CASSISSRRNTEAFF.

This clone showed up just once. V usage is TRBV5-1 and J usage is TRBJ1-5, with D unresolved. There are 15 residues in the CDR3. Germline lookup yields CDR1 SGHRS and CDR2 YFSETQ. V dropped 2 bases and J dropped 3 bases, with 12 bases sitting between them. This CDR3 is CASSFATGSNQPQHF. The DNA of the CDR3 is TGCGCCAGCAGCTTCGCGACCGGGTCCAATCAGCCCCAGCATTTT.

J is TRBJ1-3 and V is TRBV18; D is unclear. This CDR3 has 15 amino acids. V lost 3 bases to trimming and J lost 5 bases, with 14 bases between them. Germline V gene lookup returns CDR1 KGHSH and CDR2 LQKENI. The CDR3 coding sequence is TGTGCCAGCTCACCCACCGAGAGGGCGAGAAACACCATATATTTT. Translating it yields CASSPTERARNTIYF.

This chain links TRBV7-6 with TRBJ2-3, with 14 bases identical to TRBD2. This CDR3 is built from 18 residues. CDR1 is SGHVS and CDR2 is FNYEAQ in the germline V gene. Trimming removed 4 bases from V and 1 base from J; junction bases left unmatched: 7. The CDR3 sequence is CASSSRLAGGLGTDTQYF. CDR3 nucleotide sequence: TGTGCCAGCAGCTCCCGACTAGCGGGGGGGCTCGGCACAGATACGCAGTATTTT.

This chain uses TRBV27 with TRBJ1-1, with D perhaps matching TRBD1 (6 bases). With 6 bases removed from V and 0 bases from J, the gap between germline ends came to 11 bases. This CDR3 comprises 14 residues. Germline V CDR1 and CDR2: MNHEY, SMNVEV (reference sequence). This CDR3 reads CASSLGQMNTEAFF. The CDR3 bases are TGTGCCAGCAGCTTAGGACAGATGAACACTGAAGCTTTCTTT.